The sequence of this T cell receptor beta chain was determined in a study of identical twins. V lost 2 bases and J 1 base, leaving 12 bases between the germline ends. Germline CDR1 is DFQATT and CDR2 is SNEGSKA (reference sequence). CDR3 length: 15 amino acids. This clonotype was seen a few times. MiXCR, run by TCRdb on the 5' RACE reads, gives a single entry per CDR3 protein. The sample carries hundreds of thousands of distinct CDR3 sequences, around a sixth recorded once. The sample was also linked to a second study, of T cells expressing NK-cell markers.

The specimen was PBMCs. This sequence joins TRBV20-1 and TRBJ1-5; possibly TRBD1 for D (6 bases). The TCR sequence derives from a woman aged 18-29 years in good health. The DNA for the CDR3 is TGCAGTGCTAGAACAAGAGGGGGAAGCAATCAGCCCCAGCATTTT. As protein: CSARTRGGSNQPQHF.